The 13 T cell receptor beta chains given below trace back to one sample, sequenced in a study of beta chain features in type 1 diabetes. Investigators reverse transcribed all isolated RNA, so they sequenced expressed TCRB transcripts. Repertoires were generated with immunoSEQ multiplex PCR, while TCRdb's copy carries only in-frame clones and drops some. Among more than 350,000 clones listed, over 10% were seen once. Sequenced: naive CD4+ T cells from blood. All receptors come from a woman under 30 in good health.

Here the CDR3 DNA reads TGTGCCAGTAGTATGAGGGGATTCGGCGGGGAGCTGTTTTTT. This gives the protein CASSMRGFGGELFF. The chain joins TRBV19 to TRBJ2-2; D assignment may be TRBD1 or TRBD2 (5 bases each). Trimming left V 3 bases short and J 7 bases short, with 12 bases between. Germline V gene sequence: CDR1 LNHDA, CDR2 SQIVND (reference sequence). The CDR3 loop spans 14 amino acids.

This chain's CDR3 is CASSWTVGSGNTIYF. DNA of the CDR3: TGTGCCAGCAGCTGGACTGTCGGATCTGGAAACACCATATATTTT. The V gene is TRBV7-9, the J gene TRBJ1-3; the D is unclear. CDR3 length equals 15 residues. CDR1 SEHNR and CDR2 FQNEAQ come from the germline V gene (reference sequence). Deletions cut 4 bases from V and 1 base from J, with 11 bases between.

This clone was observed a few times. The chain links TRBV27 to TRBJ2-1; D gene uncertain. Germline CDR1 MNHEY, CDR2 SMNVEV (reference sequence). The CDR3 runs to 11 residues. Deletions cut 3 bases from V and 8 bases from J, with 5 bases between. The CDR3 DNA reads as TGTGCCAGCAGTTTCGGTCATGAGCAGTTCTTC. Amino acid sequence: CASSFGHEQFF.

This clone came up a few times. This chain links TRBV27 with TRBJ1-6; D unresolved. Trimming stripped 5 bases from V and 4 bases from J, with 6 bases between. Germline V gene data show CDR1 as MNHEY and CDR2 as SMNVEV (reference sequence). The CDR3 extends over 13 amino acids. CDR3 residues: CASSPSYNSPLHF. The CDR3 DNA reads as TGTGCCAGCAGTCCGTCGTATAATTCACCCCTCCACTTT.

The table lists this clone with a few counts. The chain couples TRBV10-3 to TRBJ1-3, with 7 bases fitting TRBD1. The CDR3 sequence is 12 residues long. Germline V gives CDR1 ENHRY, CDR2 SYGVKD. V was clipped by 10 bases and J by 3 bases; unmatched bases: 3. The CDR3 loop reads CATGDSGNTIYF. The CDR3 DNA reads TGTGCCACTGGGGACAGTGGAAACACCATATATTTT.

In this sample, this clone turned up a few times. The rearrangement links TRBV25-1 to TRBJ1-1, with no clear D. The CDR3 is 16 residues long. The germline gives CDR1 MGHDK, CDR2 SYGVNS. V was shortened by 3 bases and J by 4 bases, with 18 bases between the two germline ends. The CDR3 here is CASSDFPRGLGTEAFF. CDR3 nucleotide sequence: TGTGCCAGCAGTGACTTTCCACGGGGATTGGGCACTGAAGCTTTCTTT.

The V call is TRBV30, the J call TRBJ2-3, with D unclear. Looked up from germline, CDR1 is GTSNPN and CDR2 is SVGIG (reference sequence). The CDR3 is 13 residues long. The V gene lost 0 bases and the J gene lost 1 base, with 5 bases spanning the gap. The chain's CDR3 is CAWSVLGTDTQYF. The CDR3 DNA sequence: TGTGCCTGGAGTGTACTGGGCACAGATACGCAGTATTTT.

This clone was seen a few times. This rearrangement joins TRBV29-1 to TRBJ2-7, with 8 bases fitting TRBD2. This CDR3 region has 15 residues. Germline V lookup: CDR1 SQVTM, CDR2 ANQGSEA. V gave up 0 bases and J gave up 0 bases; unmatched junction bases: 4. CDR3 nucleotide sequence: TGCAGCGTTGAAGATAGCGGGGTTAGCTCCTACGAGCAGTACTTC. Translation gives CSVEDSGVSSYEQYF.

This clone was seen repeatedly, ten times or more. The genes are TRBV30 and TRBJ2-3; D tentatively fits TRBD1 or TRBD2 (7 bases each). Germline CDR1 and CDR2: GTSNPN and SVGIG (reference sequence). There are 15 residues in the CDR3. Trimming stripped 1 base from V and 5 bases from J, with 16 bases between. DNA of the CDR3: TGTGCCTGGAGTGGCAGGGGGACTAAGGGAGATACGCAGTATTTT. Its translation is CAWSGRGTKGDTQYF.

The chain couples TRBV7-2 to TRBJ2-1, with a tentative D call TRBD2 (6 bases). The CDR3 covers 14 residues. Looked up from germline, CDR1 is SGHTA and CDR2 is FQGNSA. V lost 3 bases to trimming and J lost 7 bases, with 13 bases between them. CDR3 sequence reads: CASSFMTSLNEQFF. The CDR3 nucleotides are TGTGCCAGCAGCTTTATGACTAGTCTAAATGAGCAGTTCTTC.

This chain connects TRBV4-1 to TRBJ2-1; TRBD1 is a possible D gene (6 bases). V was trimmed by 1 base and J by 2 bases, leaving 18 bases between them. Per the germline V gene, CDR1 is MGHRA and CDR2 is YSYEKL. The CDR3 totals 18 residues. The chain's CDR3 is CASSQVLKIRGAYNEQFF. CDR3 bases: TGCGCCAGCAGCCAAGTACTGAAGATCAGGGGCGCCTACAATGAGCAGTTCTTC.

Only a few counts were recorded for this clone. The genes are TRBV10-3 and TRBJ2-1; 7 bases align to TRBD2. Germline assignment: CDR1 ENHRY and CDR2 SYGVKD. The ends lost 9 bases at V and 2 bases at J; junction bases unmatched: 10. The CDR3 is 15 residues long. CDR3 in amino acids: CAIREGLVAYNEQFF. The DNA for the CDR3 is TGTGCCATAAGAGAAGGACTAGTGGCCTACAATGAGCAGTTCTTC.

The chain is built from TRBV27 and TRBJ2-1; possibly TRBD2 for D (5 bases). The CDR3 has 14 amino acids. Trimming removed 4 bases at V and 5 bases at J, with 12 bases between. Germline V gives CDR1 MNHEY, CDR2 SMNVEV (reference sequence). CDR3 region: CASSSASGNNEQFF. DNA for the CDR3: TGTGCCAGCAGTTCCGCCTCGGGGAACAATGAGCAGTTCTTC.